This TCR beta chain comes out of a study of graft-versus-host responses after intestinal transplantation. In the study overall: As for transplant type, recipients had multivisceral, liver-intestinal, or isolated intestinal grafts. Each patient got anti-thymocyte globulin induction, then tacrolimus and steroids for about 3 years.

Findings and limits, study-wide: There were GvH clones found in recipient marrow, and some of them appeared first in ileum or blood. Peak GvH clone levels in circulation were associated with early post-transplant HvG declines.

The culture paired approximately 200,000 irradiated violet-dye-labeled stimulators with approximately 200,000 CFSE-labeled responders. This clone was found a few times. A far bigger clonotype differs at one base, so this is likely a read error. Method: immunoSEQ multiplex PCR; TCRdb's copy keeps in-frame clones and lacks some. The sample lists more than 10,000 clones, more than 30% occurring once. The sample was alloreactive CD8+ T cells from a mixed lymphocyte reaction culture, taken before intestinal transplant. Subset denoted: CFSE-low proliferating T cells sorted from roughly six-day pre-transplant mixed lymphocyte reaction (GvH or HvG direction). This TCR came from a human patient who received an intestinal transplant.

CDR3 nucleotide sequence: TGTGCCAGCAGTGGGGGGGGTGGGGACGAGCAGTACTTC. Translation: CASSGGGGDEQYF. The chain recombines TRBV6-5 with TRBJ2-7; 7 positions agree with TRBD2. The J segment lost 5 bases and the V segment lost 5 bases, leaving 6 bases of the junction unmatched. Germline V lookup: CDR1 MNHEY, CDR2 SVGAGI. This CDR3 has 13 residues.